These 11 T cell receptor beta chains were all obtained from the same sample, sequenced in a study of graft-versus-host responses after intestinal transplantation. The protocol was immunoSEQ multiplex PCR, while the TCRdb copy is restricted to in-frame clones and leaves out a portion. The sample holds approximately 100,000 clones; 93% are singletons and the top ten take roughly 1.2%. Antigens for these TCRs are unknown. Material: unstimulated CD8+ T cells sorted from spleen or lymph node cells, obtained before intestinal transplant. These receptors came from a human donor who received an intestinal transplant.

This clone was seen a single time. One junction end does not reproduce the germline sequence, and a read error may be involved. The rearrangement joins TRBV5-8 to TRBJ2-7; weak D call: TRBD2 (5 bases). The germline V gene encodes CDR1 SGHTS and CDR2 YDEGEE. The CDR3 extends over 15 amino acids. The CDR3 loop is CASTLARAGVYEQYF. Here the CDR3 DNA reads TGTGCCAGCACCTTGGCGAGGGCAGGTGTCTACGAGCAGTACTTC. Combining the CDR3 with reference TRBV5-8 and TRBJ2-7 gives the whole variable domain EAGVTQSPTHLIKTRGQQATLRCSPISGHTSVYWYQQALGLGLQFLLWYDEGEERNRGNFPPRFSGRQFPNYSSELNVNALELEDSALYLCASTLARAGVYEQYFGPGTRLTVT.

CDR3 bases: TGCAGCGTTGTGCTGGGACAGTATGGCTACACCTTC. It yields the protein CSVVLGQYGYTF. The gene calls are TRBV29-1 and TRBJ1-2, with 7 nucleotides matching TRBD1. This CDR3 contains 12 residues. Looked up from germline, CDR1 is SQVTM and CDR2 is ANQGSEA. The junction had 4 bases not matched to a gene; V was cut back by 4 bases and J by 5 bases.

The rearrangement joins TRBV10-2 to TRBJ2-5; possibly TRBD1 for D (7 bases). Trimming cost V 7 bases and J 2 bases, with 23 bases left between them. This CDR3 is built from 17 residues. Germline loops: CDR1 WSHSY, CDR2 SAAADI. CDR3 sequence (DNA): TGCGCCAGCACGACTAACTCCGCCAGGGGGGTACAAGAGACCCAGTACTTC. It specifies CASTTNSARGVQETQYF.

The chain uses TRBV12-5 and TRBJ2-7, with 9 positions matching TRBD2. The trim removed 1 base at V and 4 bases at J, leaving 5 bases unmatched. The CDR3 length is 15 residues. The germline V gene has CDR1 LGHNT and CDR2 FRNRAP. The CDR3 DNA is TGTGCTAGTGGTTTGGCGGGACTAGCCGCATACGAGCAGTACTTC. Translating gives CASGLAGLAAYEQYF.

This clone was recorded a few times. The chain joins TRBV7-8 to TRBJ2-1, with 8 bases matching TRBD2. The CDR3 extends over 15 amino acids. V was clipped by 9 bases and J by 5 bases; unmatched bases: 12. CDR1 is SGHVS, CDR2 FQNEAQ, per germline. The DNA for the CDR3 is TGTGCCAGTATACGCCTGACTAGCGTCGACAATGAGCAGTTCTTC. This sequence encodes CASIRLTSVDNEQFF.

DNA for the CDR3: TGTGCCAGCAGCTCGCCGGGCGGGGGCCCCTACGAGCAGTACTTC. Protein: CASSSPGGGPYEQYF. The chain recombines TRBV7-9 with TRBJ2-7, with D possibly TRBD2 on 7 matching bases. The V and J ends lost 4 bases and 2 bases respectively, with 15 bases between them. Germline V gene data show CDR1 as SEHNR and CDR2 as FQNEAQ (reference sequence). The CDR3 loop spans 15 amino acids.

The rearrangement links TRBV19 to TRBJ1-2; tentative D call: TRBD1 (6 bases). Per the germline V gene, CDR1 is LNHDA and CDR2 is SQIVND (reference sequence). The CDR3 is made up of 13 amino acids. V was clipped by 3 bases and J by 7 bases, with 12 bases between them. CDR3 in amino acids: CASSMGGRVGYTF. The DNA of the CDR3 is TGTGCCAGTAGTATGGGGGGCAGGGTTGGCTACACCTTC.

The J gene is TRBJ1-5, the V gene TRBV10-3, with 8 nucleotides matching TRBD1. The junction had 10 bases not matched to a gene; V was cut back by 3 bases and J by 3 bases. The CDR3 length is 17 residues. The germline V gene has CDR1 ENHRY and CDR2 SYGVKD. The CDR3 bases are TGTGCCATCAGTGAAGGTTCGGGACAGGACGACAATCAGCCCCAGCATTTT. It codes for CAISEGSGQDDNQPQHF.

This chain uses TRBV7-9 with TRBJ2-7, with no clear D. The germline V and J ends were trimmed by 5 bases and 1 base, with 9 bases remaining between them. CDR3 size: 13 residues. CDR1 is SEHNR and CDR2 is FQNEAQ in the germline V gene (reference sequence). The CDR3 DNA follows: TGTGCCAGCAGCGTGCAGGTTTCCTACGAGCAGTACTTC. Its protein is CASSVQVSYEQYF.

The V gene is TRBV2, the J gene TRBJ2-1, with D uncertain. The V gene lost 3 bases and the J gene lost 0 bases, with 15 bases spanning the gap. This CDR3 region has 17 residues. CDR1 is SNHLY, CDR2 FYNNEI, per germline. CDR3 loop: CASSDSAGQSSYNEQFF. Here the CDR3 DNA reads TGTGCCAGCAGTGACTCTGCCGGTCAAAGCTCCTACAATGAGCAGTTCTTC.

This clone has only one observation. The chain carries TRBV6-1 and TRBJ2-4; D remains unclear. The germline V gene has CDR1 MNHNS and CDR2 SASEGT. The V end lost 3 bases, the J end lost 1 base, and 1 base lay between the germline ends. The CDR3 is made up of 12 amino acids. The CDR3 is CASSEAKNIQYF. As DNA, the CDR3 is TGTGCCAGCAGTGAGGCCAAAAACATTCAGTACTTC.